This TCR beta chain was retrieved from a study of cytomegalovirus exposure and HLA in healthy donors. As concerns this clone: What it recognizes is unknown.

PCR used 60 Vbeta primers and 13 Jbeta primers. Here immunoSEQ multiplex PCR was the method, and the copy in TCRdb shows in-frame clones only, minus some. The data contain some 200,000 clones, more than 75% of them seen just once; the ten biggest clones take up around 6.3%. V was shortened by 4 bases and J by 3 bases, with 22 bases between the two germline ends. The CDR3 has 17 amino acids. In germline, CDR1 is LGHNA, CDR2 YSLEER. Study-wide results and caveats: In presence/absence analyses, roughly uniform sequencing depth across donors was assumed. Data from an earlier analysis indicated that most TCR beta V segments were productive either about 87% or about 30% of the time. Links to common viral pathogens appeared, in a later analysis, for several of the most significant clusters.

The material sequenced was PBMCs. The chain joins TRBV4-3 to TRBJ2-7; D might be TRBD2 (6 bases). The sequence derives from a woman in her forties or fifties in good health and CMV-seropositive. As DNA, the CDR3 is TGCGCCAGCAGCCCTCTAAGGAGTCGGGGGTCGTTCTACGAGCAGTACTTC. Translated: CASSPLRSRGSFYEQYF.